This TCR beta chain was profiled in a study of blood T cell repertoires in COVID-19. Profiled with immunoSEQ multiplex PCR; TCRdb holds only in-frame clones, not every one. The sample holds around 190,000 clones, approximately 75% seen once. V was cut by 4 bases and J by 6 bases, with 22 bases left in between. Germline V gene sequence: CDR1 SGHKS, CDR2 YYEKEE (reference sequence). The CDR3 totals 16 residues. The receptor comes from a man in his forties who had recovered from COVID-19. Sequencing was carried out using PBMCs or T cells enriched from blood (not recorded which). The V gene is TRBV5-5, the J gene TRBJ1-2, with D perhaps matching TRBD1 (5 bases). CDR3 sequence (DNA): TGTGCCAGCAGCCCGTTGGGGGGATCGGGAAGAGATGGCTACACCTTC. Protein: CASSPLGGSGRDGYTF.